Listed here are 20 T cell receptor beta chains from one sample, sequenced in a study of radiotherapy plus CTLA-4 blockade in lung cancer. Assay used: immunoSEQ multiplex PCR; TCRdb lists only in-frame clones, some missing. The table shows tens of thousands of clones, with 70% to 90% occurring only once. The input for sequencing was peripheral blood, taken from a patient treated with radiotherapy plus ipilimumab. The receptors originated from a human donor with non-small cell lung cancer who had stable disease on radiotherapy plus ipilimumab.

CDR3 DNA: TGTGCCAGCAGTGGTCAGGCCCAAGAGACCCAGTACTTC. It encodes CASSGQAQETQYF. The gene calls are TRBV28 and TRBJ2-5; D is uncertain. Per the germline V gene, CDR1 is MDHEN and CDR2 is SYDVKM. This CDR3 has 13 residues. Trimming cost V 5 bases and J 1 base, with 8 bases left between them.

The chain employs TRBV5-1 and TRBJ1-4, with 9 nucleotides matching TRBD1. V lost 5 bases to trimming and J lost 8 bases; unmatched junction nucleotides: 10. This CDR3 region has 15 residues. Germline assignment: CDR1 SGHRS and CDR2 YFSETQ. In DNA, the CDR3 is TGCGCCAGCAGAGAGCGGGGACAGGGAGGCGAAAAACTGTTTTTT. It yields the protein CASRERGQGGEKLFF.

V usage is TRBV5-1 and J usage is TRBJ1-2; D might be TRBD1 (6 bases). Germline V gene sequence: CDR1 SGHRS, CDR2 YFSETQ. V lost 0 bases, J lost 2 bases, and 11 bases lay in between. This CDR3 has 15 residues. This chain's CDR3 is CASSLVPGVNYGYTF. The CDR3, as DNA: TGCGCCAGCAGCTTGGTGCCAGGGGTAAACTATGGCTACACCTTC.

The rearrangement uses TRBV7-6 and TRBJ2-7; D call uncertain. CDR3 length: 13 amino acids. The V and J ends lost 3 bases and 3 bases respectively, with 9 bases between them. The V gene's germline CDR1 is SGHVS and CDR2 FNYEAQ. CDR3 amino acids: CASSFSRDYEQYF. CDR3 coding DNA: TGTGCCAGCAGCTTTTCTAGGGACTACGAGCAGTACTTC.

CDR3 amino acids: CASNRDSQVGTQYF. The CDR3 DNA reads as TGCGCCAGCAACCGGGACTCCCAAGTTGGCACGCAGTATTTT. The chain employs TRBV5-1 and TRBJ2-3; tentative D call: TRBD2 (6 bases). Germline lookup yields CDR1 SGHRS and CDR2 YFSETQ. With 6 bases removed from V and 9 bases from J, the gap between germline ends came to 20 bases. The CDR3 has 14 residues.

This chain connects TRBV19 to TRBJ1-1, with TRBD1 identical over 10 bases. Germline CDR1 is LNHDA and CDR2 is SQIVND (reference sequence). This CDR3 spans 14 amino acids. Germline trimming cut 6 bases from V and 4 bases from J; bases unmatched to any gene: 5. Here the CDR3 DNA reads TGTGCCAGTAGACGGGACAGGGGAACCACTGAAGCTTTCTTT. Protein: CASRRDRGTTEAFF.

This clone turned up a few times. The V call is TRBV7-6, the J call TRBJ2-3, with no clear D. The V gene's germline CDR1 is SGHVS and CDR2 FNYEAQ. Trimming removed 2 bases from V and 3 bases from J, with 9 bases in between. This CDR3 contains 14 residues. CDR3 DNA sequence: TGTGCCAGCAGCTTAACTGTTGGGACAGATACGCAGTATTTT. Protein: CASSLTVGTDTQYF. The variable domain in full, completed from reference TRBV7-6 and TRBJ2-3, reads GAGVSQSPRYKVTKRGQDVALRCDPISGHVSLYWYRQALGQGPEFLTYFNYEAQQDKSGLPNDRFSAERPEGSISTLTIQRTEQRDSAMYRCASSLTVGTDTQYFGPGTRLTVL.

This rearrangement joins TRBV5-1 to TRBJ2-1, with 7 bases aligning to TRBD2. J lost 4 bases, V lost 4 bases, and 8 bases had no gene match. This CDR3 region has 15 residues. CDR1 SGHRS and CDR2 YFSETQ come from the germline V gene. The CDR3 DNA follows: TGCGCCAGCAGCGTTGCGGGGGATCTTTACAATGAGCAGTTCTTC. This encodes CASSVAGDLYNEQFF.

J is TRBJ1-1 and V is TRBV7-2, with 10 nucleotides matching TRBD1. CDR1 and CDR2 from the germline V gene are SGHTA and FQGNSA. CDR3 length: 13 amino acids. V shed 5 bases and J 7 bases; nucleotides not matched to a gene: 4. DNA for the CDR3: TGTGCCAGCAGCCTCGGACAGGGGGGTGAAGCTTTCTTT. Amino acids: CASSLGQGGEAFF.

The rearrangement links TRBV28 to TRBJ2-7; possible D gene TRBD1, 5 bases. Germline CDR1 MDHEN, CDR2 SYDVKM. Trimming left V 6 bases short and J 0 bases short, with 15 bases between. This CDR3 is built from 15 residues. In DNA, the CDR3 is TGTGCCAGCAGGGCTACACAGGTGATCTCCTACGAGCAGTACTTC. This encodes CASRATQVISYEQYF.

The CDR3 nucleotides read TGTGCCAGCAGCCGGGACAGGACCACTGAAGCTTTCTTT. Residues: CASSRDRTTEAFF. The chain links TRBV7-8 to TRBJ1-1; TRBD1 agrees at 8 bases. Germline loops: CDR1 SGHVS, CDR2 FQNEAQ. The CDR3 covers 13 residues. Losses at the gene ends were 5 bases for V and 4 bases for J; bases not matched to a gene: 3.

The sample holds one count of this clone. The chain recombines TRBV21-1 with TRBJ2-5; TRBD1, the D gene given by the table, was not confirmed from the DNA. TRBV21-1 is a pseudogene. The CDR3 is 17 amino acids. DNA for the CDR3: TGTGCCAGCAGCATCCTCCAGGGACAGGGGGCTGACGAGACCCAGTACTTC. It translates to CASSILQGQGADETQYF.

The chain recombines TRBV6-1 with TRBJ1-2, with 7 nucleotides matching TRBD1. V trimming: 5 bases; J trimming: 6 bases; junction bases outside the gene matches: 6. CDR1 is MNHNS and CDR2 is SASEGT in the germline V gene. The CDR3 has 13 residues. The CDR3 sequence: CASSNRGVHGYTF. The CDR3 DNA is TGTGCCAGCAGTAACAGGGGTGTACATGGCTACACCTTC.

CDR3: CASSLAPLAGAVPYEQYF. CDR3 DNA sequence: TGTGCCAGCAGCTTGGCCCCACTAGCGGGAGCGGTCCCCTACGAGCAGTACTTC. The chain couples TRBV5-4 to TRBJ2-7; 11 positions match TRBD2. J gave up 2 bases and V 0 bases, and 10 bases lay outside the gene matches. Germline lookup yields CDR1 SGHNT and CDR2 YYREEE (reference sequence). CDR3 length: 18 residues.

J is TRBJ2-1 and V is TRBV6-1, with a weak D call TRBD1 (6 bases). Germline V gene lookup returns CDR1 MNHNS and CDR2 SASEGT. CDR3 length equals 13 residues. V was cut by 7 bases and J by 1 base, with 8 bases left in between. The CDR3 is CASNDRSYNEQFF. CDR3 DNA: TGTGCCAGCAACGACAGGTCCTACAATGAGCAGTTCTTC.

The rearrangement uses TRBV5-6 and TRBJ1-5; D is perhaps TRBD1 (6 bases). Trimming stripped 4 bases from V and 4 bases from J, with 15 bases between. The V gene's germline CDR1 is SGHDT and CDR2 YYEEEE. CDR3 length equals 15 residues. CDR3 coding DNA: TGTGCCAGCAGCCTCGAGTTGGACAGAAATCAGCCCCAGCATTTT. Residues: CASSLELDRNQPQHF.

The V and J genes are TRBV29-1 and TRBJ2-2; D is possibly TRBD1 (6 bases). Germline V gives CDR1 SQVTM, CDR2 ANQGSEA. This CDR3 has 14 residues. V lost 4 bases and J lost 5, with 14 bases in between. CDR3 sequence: CSVGRLQGTGELFF. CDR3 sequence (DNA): TGCAGCGTTGGACGTCTGCAGGGGACCGGGGAGCTGTTTTTT.

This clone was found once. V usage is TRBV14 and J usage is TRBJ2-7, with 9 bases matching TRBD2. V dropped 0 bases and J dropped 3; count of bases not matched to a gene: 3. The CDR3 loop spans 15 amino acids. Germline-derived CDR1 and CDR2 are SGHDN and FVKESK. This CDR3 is CASSQELAGNYEQYF. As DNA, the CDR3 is TGTGCCAGCAGCCAAGAACTAGCGGGTAACTACGAGCAGTACTTC.

Here the CDR3 reads CASSLERQGSKYF. The CDR3 DNA is TGCGCCAGCAGCTTGGAGAGACAGGGGTCGAAGTACTTC. The V gene is TRBV5-1, the J gene TRBJ2-7; 8 nucleotides match TRBD1. V lost 0 bases, J lost 11 bases, and 7 bases stayed unmatched. Germline-derived CDR1 and CDR2 are SGHRS and YFSETQ. The CDR3 length is 13 residues.

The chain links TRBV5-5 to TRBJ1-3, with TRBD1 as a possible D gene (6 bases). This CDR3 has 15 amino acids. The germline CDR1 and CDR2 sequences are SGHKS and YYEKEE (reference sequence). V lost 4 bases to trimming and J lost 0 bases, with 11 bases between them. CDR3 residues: CASSRGDNSGNTIYF. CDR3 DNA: TGTGCCAGCAGCCGGGGGGACAACTCTGGAAACACCATATATTTT.